This TCR beta chain comes out of a study of shared clonotypes between healthy human individuals. The table came from immunoSEQ multiplex PCR; TCRdb's copy has only in-frame clones and leaves some out. The data hold roughly 1 million clones, with 70% to 80% observed a single time. Study outcomes and limitations: Some naive CD4 clonotypes, about 5%, turned up in common across several donors. Researchers found naive subsets generally carried larger estimated richness than memory subsets.

Regarding this clone: The target antigen is unknown.

V was trimmed by 8 bases and J by 6 bases, leaving 11 bases between them. Germline V lookup: CDR1 MNHNY, CDR2 SVGAGI (reference sequence). The CDR3 runs 11 residues. The receptor was isolated from a man younger than 30 in good health. The chain links TRBV6-6 to TRBJ2-7; no clear D. Source material: memory CD4+ T cells sorted from blood. The sample's subset: CD45RA-negative fraction. This chain's CDR3 is CASGRDLEQYF. The CDR3 bases are TGTGCCAGCGGCAGAGATCTCGAGCAGTACTTC.